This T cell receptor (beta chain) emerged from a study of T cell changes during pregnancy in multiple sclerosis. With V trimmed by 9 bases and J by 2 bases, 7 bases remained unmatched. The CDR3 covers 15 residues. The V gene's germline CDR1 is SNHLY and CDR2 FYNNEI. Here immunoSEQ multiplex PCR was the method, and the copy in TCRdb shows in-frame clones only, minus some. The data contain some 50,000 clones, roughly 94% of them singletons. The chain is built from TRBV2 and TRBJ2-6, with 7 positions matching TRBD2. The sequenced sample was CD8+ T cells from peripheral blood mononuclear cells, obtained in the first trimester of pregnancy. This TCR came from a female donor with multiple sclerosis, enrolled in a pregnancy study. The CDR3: CARHWEGTGANVLTF. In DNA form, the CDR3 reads TGTGCCAGACATTGGGAGGGGACTGGGGCCAACGTCCTGACTTTC.